This T cell receptor (beta chain) was profiled in a study of blood T cells in healthy people across ages. Study findings and constraints: Per-million-T-cell TCR beta diversity fell roughly linearly with age. With naive T cell percentage, TCR beta diversity showed a strong correlation.

As regards this clonotype: What it recognizes is unknown.

Primers used in a second PCR of about 6 to 11 cycles were a sample-barcoded 5' primer and a J-beta primer mix. Tags on each cDNA molecule came from a template-switch adaptor with 12 random nucleotides. TCRdb used MiXCR to reprocess the 5' RACE reads, holding one entry per CDR3 protein. The sample shows some 1.4 million distinct CDR3 sequences, approximately 40% of them seen only once. Deletions cut 6 bases from V and 11 bases from J, with 19 bases between. From germline, CDR1 is MNHEY and CDR2 SMNVEV (reference sequence). There are 13 residues in the CDR3. This TCR came from a woman between 18 and 29 years old in good health. Sequenced: blood. The chain employs TRBV27 and TRBJ2-5; D might be TRBD1 (6 bases). The CDR3 protein is CASRRTDASQQYF. The CDR3 DNA reads TGTGCCAGCAGACGGACAGACGCAAGTCAGCAGTACTTC.